The 3 T cell receptor beta chains given below trace back to one sample, sequenced in a study of OX40 agonist ivuxolimab in advanced cancers. This table comes from immunoSEQ multiplex PCR, and its TCRdb copy is limited to in-frame clones, with some not included. The sample includes roughly 49,000 clones, about 87% of them seen just once. Source: CD4+ or CD8+ T cells sorted from blood, taken in a trial of the OX40 agonist ivuxolimab. These receptors all stem from an adult with an advanced solid tumor such as melanoma, head and neck, liver or kidney cancer.

This clone appeared a single time. V is TRBV9 and J is TRBJ2-7; tentative D call: TRBD1 (5 bases). V gave up 0 bases and J gave up 3 bases, with 13 bases separating them. The CDR3 contains 15 residues. Germline CDR1 reads SGDLS; CDR2 reads YYNGEE. As DNA, the CDR3 is TGTGCCAGCAGCGTAGGTGAGACAGTCGGCTACGAGCAGTACTTC. This translates into CASSVGETVGYEQYF.

J is TRBJ1-5 and V is TRBV2; tentatively, D is TRBD1 (6 bases). The CDR3 runs 20 residues. The V end was cut by 7 bases, the J end by 3 bases, with 31 bases between. CDR1 is SNHLY and CDR2 is FYNNEI in the germline V gene. The CDR3 coding sequence is TGTGCCAGCAATTTTGGGGCGAGTGGGGGGGCCCCCCGGATCAATCAGCCCCAGCATTTT. Protein sequence: CASNFGASGGAPRINQPQHF.

This rearrangement joins TRBV18 to TRBJ1-1; tentative D call: TRBD1 (5 bases). The V gene's germline CDR1 is KGHSH and CDR2 LQKENI. The CDR3 is 11 residues long. Trimming left V 6 bases short and J 6 bases short, with 8 bases between. CDR3: CASSDSPEAFF. Here the CDR3 DNA reads TGTGCCAGCTCTGACAGTCCTGAAGCTTTCTTT.